This T cell receptor (beta chain) was retrieved from a study of CD8+CD57+ T cells in acquired aplastic anemia. Profiling of TCR beta VDJ combinations and CDR3 sequences used genomic DNA as template. Each CDR3 protein is one row after TCRdb ran MiXCR on the reads. The table records about 160,000 distinct CDR3 sequences, about 70% of them present only once. By flow cytometry, patients selected for sequencing had shown an expansion of CD8+CD57+ cells. The junction had 11 bases not matched to a gene; V was cut back by 8 bases and J by 5 bases. The CDR3 has 14 residues. Germline V gives CDR1 LNHDA, CDR2 SQIVND (reference sequence).

The specimen was sorted CD4+, CD8+, or CD8+CD57+ T cells (not recorded which) from PBMCs. This sequence joins TRBV19 and TRBJ2-5; 7 bases align to TRBD2. This TCR was sampled from a human donor with aplastic anemia. The CDR3 DNA is TGTGCCAGTGTCAATGGGGGGGACGGGGAGACCCAGTACTTC. Translated: CASVNGGDGETQYF.